This T cell receptor (beta chain) was captured in a study of prognosis after radiotherapy for stage I lung cancer. Study-wide results and caveats: Post-therapy Shannon entropy was lower in patients developing distant metastases following stereotactic body radiation therapy.

The CDR3 is 15 residues long. V lost 3 bases to trimming and J lost 5 bases; unmatched junction nucleotides: 4. CDR1 is KGHSH, CDR2 LQKENI, per germline. CT and PET/CT showed node-negative disease in all patients, none of whom had received prior chemotherapy or radiotherapy or had other malignancies. Blood draws of around 6 milliliters of peripheral blood occurred at each of two time points. Multiplex PCR in two rounds served to amplify TCR beta CDR3 from genomic DNA. Primers were specific to each TRBV and TRBJ gene in first-round PCR. TCRdb re-called the multiplex PCR reads through MiXCR, storing one row per CDR3 protein. The table has over 14,000 distinct CDR3 sequences, approximately 60% seen once; the top ten hold 26%. This clonotype was detected many times. Its antigen is currently unknown.

This chain links TRBV18 with TRBJ1-6, with TRBD1 matching 7 bases. This receptor was taken from a donor at least 50 years old with non-small cell lung cancer. The sequences come from PBMCs, collected before or after stereotactic body radiation therapy (not recorded which). The CDR3 loop reads CASSPDRRHNSPLHF. The CDR3 nucleotides are TGTGCCAGCTCACCGGACAGGCGCCATAATTCACCCCTCCACTTT.